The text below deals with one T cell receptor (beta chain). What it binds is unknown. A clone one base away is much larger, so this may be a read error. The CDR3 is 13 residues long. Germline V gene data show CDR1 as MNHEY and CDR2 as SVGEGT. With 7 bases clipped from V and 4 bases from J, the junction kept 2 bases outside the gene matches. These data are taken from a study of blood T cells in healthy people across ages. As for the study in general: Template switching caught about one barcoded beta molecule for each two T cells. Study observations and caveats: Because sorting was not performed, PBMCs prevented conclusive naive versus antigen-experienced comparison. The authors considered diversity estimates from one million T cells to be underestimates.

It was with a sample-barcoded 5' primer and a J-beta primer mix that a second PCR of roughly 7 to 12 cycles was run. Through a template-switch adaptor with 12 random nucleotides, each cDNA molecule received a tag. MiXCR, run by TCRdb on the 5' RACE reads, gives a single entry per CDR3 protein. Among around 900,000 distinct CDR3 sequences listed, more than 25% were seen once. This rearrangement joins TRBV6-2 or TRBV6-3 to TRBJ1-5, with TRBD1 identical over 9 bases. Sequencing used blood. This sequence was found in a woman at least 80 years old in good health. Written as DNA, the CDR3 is TGTGCCAGCAACGACAGGGGGAATCAGCCCCAGCATTTT. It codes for CASNDRGNQPQHF.